A selection of T cell receptor beta chains follows, all from one sample in a study of chemoradiotherapy in HPV16-positive cancers. The table came from immunoSEQ multiplex PCR; TCRdb's copy has only in-frame clones and leaves some out. This sample has more than 2,000 clones, with 80% to 95% found just once. The sequences come from tumor tissue, collected from a patient who underwent chemoradiotherapy. These receptors were collected from a human donor with HPV-associated anogenital cancer. Both conserved end residues are part of each CDR3. The D gene is left open where the match is weak. Only some rows state a clone size, as once, few, many or a class for expanded clones.

clone_size: -
j_call: TRBJ2-5
v_call: TRBV11-2
d_call: -
cdr3_aa: CASSLDFLDIQETQYF
cdr3_nt: TGTGCCAGCAGCTTAGATTTTTTGGACATCCAAGAGACCCAGTACTTC

clone_size: -
j_call: TRBJ2-3
v_call: TRBV29-1
d_call: TRBD2
cdr3_aa: CSVTSGGSTDTQYF
cdr3_nt: TGCAGCGTGACTAGCGGGGGTAGCACAGATACGCAGTATTTT

clone_size: -
j_call: TRBJ2-3
v_call: TRBV5-1
d_call: TRBD2
cdr3_aa: CASSYSGGTDTQYF
cdr3_nt: TGCGCCAGCAGCTATAGCGGGGGCACAGATACGCAGTATTTT

clone_size: -
j_call: TRBJ1-6
v_call: TRBV19
d_call: -
cdr3_aa: CASSIPGESSYNSPLHF
cdr3_nt: TGTGCCAGTAGTATACCAGGCGAGAGCTCCTATAATTCACCCCTCCACTTT

clone_size: -
j_call: TRBJ1-2
v_call: TRBV18
d_call: TRBD1
cdr3_aa: CASSPTGAQYGYTF
cdr3_nt: TGTGCCAGCTCACCGACAGGGGCACAGTATGGCTACACCTTC

clone_size: -
j_call: TRBJ2-7
v_call: TRBV29-1
d_call: TRBD1
cdr3_aa: CSVGQGAYEQYF
cdr3_nt: TGCAGCGTTGGACAGGGGGCTTACGAGCAGTACTTC

clone_size: -
j_call: TRBJ1-4
v_call: TRBV6-6
d_call: -
cdr3_aa: CASRTTGLIEKLFF
cdr3_nt: TGTGCCAGCAGAACTACAGGGTTAATCGAAAAACTGTTTTTT

clone_size: once
j_call: TRBJ2-5
v_call: TRBV11-3
d_call: -
cdr3_aa: CASSPQWGNQETQYF
cdr3_nt: TGTGCCAGCAGCCCCCAGTGGGGGAACCAAGAGACCCAGTACTTC

clone_size: -
j_call: TRBJ2-3
v_call: TRBV4-2
d_call: -
cdr3_aa: CASSQEAGRTDTQYF
cdr3_nt: TGTGCCAGCAGCCAAGAGGCGGGCCGCACAGATACGCAGTATTTT

clone_size: -
j_call: TRBJ2-5
v_call: TRBV7-3
d_call: -
cdr3_aa: CASSLDGLTAQYF
cdr3_nt: TGTGCCAGCAGCTTAGATGGTCTTACGGCCCAGTACTTC

clone_size: few
j_call: TRBJ2-5
v_call: TRBV21-1
d_call: -
cdr3_aa: CASSISTSGGEFTQYF
cdr3_nt: TGTGCCAGCAGCATATCGACTAGCGGGGGGGAGTTTACCCAGTACTTC

clone_size: -
j_call: TRBJ1-1
v_call: TRBV11-3
d_call: -
cdr3_aa: CASSLSLYTEAFF
cdr3_nt: TGTGCCAGCAGCTTGTCGCTGTACACTGAAGCTTTCTTT

clone_size: -
j_call: TRBJ1-2
v_call: TRBV18
d_call: TRBD1
cdr3_aa: CASSDDRGFYGYTF
cdr3_nt: TGTGCCAGCTCAGACGACAGGGGATTCTATGGCTACACCTTC

clone_size: -
j_call: TRBJ2-7
v_call: TRBV4-3
d_call: -
cdr3_aa: CASSLGLLGVGNEQYF
cdr3_nt: TGCGCCAGCAGCTTAGGGCTCCTGGGTGTGGGAAACGAGCAGTACTTC

clone_size: -
j_call: TRBJ1-2
v_call: TRBV10-1
d_call: TRBD1
cdr3_aa: CASRASRQGAGYGYTF
cdr3_nt: TGCGCCAGCAGAGCATCACGACAGGGGGCTGGCTATGGCTACACCTTC

clone_size: -
j_call: TRBJ1-6
v_call: TRBV19
d_call: -
cdr3_aa: CASSINPANNSPLHF
cdr3_nt: TGTGCCAGTAGTATTAACCCAGCAAATAATTCACCCCTCCACTTT

clone_size: -
j_call: TRBJ1-2
v_call: TRBV30
d_call: -
cdr3_aa: CAWSDFAVLGYTF
cdr3_nt: TGTGCCTGGAGTGACTTTGCAGTCTTAGGCTACACCTTC

clone_size: once
j_call: TRBJ1-2
v_call: TRBV5-1
d_call: TRBD1
cdr3_aa: CASTGQMDGYTF
cdr3_nt: TGCGCCAGCACGGGACAGATGGATGGCTACACCTTC

clone_size: -
j_call: TRBJ1-1
v_call: TRBV5-1
d_call: -
cdr3_aa: CASSLAVGEAFF
cdr3_nt: TGCGCCAGCAGCTTGGCTGTAGGTGAAGCTTTCTTT

clone_size: -
j_call: TRBJ1-1
v_call: TRBV14
d_call: -
cdr3_aa: CASSQRDTTEAFF
cdr3_nt: TGTGCCAGCAGCCAACGTGACACGACTGAAGCTTTCTTT

clone_size: -
j_call: TRBJ1-1
v_call: TRBV28
d_call: -
cdr3_aa: CASQTENTEAFF
cdr3_nt: TGTGCCAGCCAGACAGAGAACACTGAAGCTTTCTTT

clone_size: -
j_call: TRBJ2-5
v_call: TRBV7-2
d_call: -
cdr3_aa: CASSSQETQYF
cdr3_nt: TGTGCCAGCAGCTCTCAAGAGACCCAGTACTTC

clone_size: -
j_call: TRBJ1-6
v_call: TRBV5-1
d_call: -
cdr3_aa: CARGDFSYNSPLHF
cdr3_nt: TGCGCCAGAGGGGACTTCTCCTATAATTCACCCCTCCACTTT

clone_size: -
j_call: TRBJ2-2
v_call: TRBV7-2
d_call: -
cdr3_aa: CASSFRGPNTGELFF
cdr3_nt: TGTGCCAGCAGCTTCCGGGGGCCAAACACCGGGGAGCTGTTTTTT

clone_size: -
j_call: TRBJ1-4
v_call: TRBV5-6
d_call: -
cdr3_aa: CASSRAGSATNEKLFF
cdr3_nt: TGTGCCAGCAGCCGAGCCGGATCAGCAACTAATGAAAAACTGTTTTTT

clone_size: -
j_call: TRBJ2-7
v_call: TRBV10-3
d_call: TRBD2
cdr3_aa: CAAGHSGGGEQYF
cdr3_nt: TGTGCCGCTGGACATAGCGGGGGCGGGGAGCAGTACTTC

clone_size: -
j_call: TRBJ2-2
v_call: TRBV4-1
d_call: -
cdr3_aa: CASSKGEGGELFF
cdr3_nt: TGCGCCAGCAGCAAGGGAGAAGGCGGGGAGCTGTTTTTT

clone_size: once
j_call: TRBJ2-2
v_call: TRBV4-1
d_call: -
cdr3_aa: CASSQAGPGELFF
cdr3_nt: TGCGCCAGCAGCCAAGCGGGTCCCGGGGAGCTGTTTTTT

clone_size: -
j_call: TRBJ1-3
v_call: TRBV7-2
d_call: -
cdr3_aa: CASSQGSLSGNTIYF
cdr3_nt: TGTGCCAGCAGCCAGGGATCACTCTCTGGAAACACCATATATTTT

clone_size: -
j_call: TRBJ2-7
v_call: TRBV5-5
d_call: -
cdr3_aa: CASSAAVSYEQYF
cdr3_nt: TGTGCCAGCAGCGCGGCGGTGTCTTACGAGCAGTACTTC

clone_size: -
j_call: TRBJ1-5
v_call: TRBV18
d_call: TRBD1
cdr3_aa: CASSPTGDSNQPQHF
cdr3_nt: TGTGCCAGCTCACCCACAGGGGATAGCAATCAGCCCCAGCATTTT

clone_size: -
j_call: TRBJ2-6
v_call: TRBV7-2
d_call: -
cdr3_aa: CASSPWISGANVLTF
cdr3_nt: TGTGCCAGCAGCCCCTGGATCTCTGGGGCCAACGTCCTGACTTTC

clone_size: -
j_call: TRBJ1-1
v_call: TRBV4-1
d_call: TRBD1
cdr3_aa: CASSQVYRGGTEAFF
cdr3_nt: TGCGCCAGCAGCCAAGTGTACAGGGGTGGCACTGAAGCTTTCTTT

clone_size: -
j_call: TRBJ1-1
v_call: TRBV6-5
d_call: -
cdr3_aa: CASSKQGNTEAFF
cdr3_nt: TGTGCCAGCAGTAAACAGGGTAACACTGAAGCTTTCTTT

clone_size: few
j_call: TRBJ1-6
v_call: TRBV28
d_call: -
cdr3_aa: CASSLGRNYNSPLHF
cdr3_nt: TGTGCCAGCAGTTTGGGCAGGAACTATAATTCACCCCTCCACTTT

clone_size: -
j_call: TRBJ1-1
v_call: TRBV5-1
d_call: TRBD1
cdr3_aa: CASMDRFNTEAFF
cdr3_nt: TGCGCCAGCATGGACAGGTTCAACACTGAAGCTTTCTTT

clone_size: few
j_call: TRBJ2-2
v_call: TRBV7-9
d_call: -
cdr3_aa: CAPERTNTGELFF
cdr3_nt: TGTGCCCCCGAGCGGACGAACACCGGGGAGCTGTTTTTT

clone_size: -
j_call: TRBJ2-2
v_call: TRBV5-1
d_call: -
cdr3_aa: CASSPESGELFF
cdr3_nt: TGCGCCAGCAGCCCGGAGAGCGGGGAGCTGTTTTTT

clone_size: -
j_call: TRBJ1-4
v_call: TRBV4-1
d_call: -
cdr3_aa: CASRPITATTNEKLFF
cdr3_nt: TGCGCCAGCAGACCCATTACTGCTACAACTAATGAAAAACTGTTTTTT

clone_size: once
j_call: TRBJ2-2
v_call: TRBV7-3
d_call: TRBD2
cdr3_aa: CASQMGTSGTGELFF
cdr3_nt: TGTGCCAGCCAAATGGGGACTAGCGGGACCGGGGAGCTGTTTTTT

clone_size: -
j_call: TRBJ1-4
v_call: TRBV11-2
d_call: TRBD1
cdr3_aa: CASSLEGTGGVLSANEKLFF
cdr3_nt: TGTGCCAGCAGCTTAGAAGGGACAGGGGGCGTTTTATCTGCTAATGAAAAACTGTTTTTT

clone_size: -
j_call: TRBJ2-5
v_call: TRBV27
d_call: -
cdr3_aa: CASTRVGGETQYF
cdr3_nt: TGTGCCAGCACCCGGGTCGGGGGCGAGACCCAGTACTTC

clone_size: -
j_call: TRBJ1-1
v_call: TRBV21-1
d_call: -
cdr3_aa: CASSTLAPGPTFF
cdr3_nt: TGTGCCAGCAGCACCCTCGCTCCGGGCCCTACTTTCTTT

clone_size: -
j_call: TRBJ2-7
v_call: TRBV5-4
d_call: TRBD2
cdr3_aa: CASSSGTSGSYEQYF
cdr3_nt: TGTGCCAGCAGCTCGGGGACTAGCGGATCCTACGAGCAGTACTTC

clone_size: -
j_call: TRBJ2-1
v_call: TRBV9
d_call: -
cdr3_aa: CASSASGGAMQQFF
cdr3_nt: TGTGCCAGCAGCGCCTCGGGGGGCGCAATGCAGCAGTTCTTC

clone_size: -
j_call: TRBJ1-6
v_call: TRBV11-2
d_call: -
cdr3_aa: CASSSGGEVESPLHF
cdr3_nt: TGTGCCAGCAGCTCTGGGGGGGAGGTGGAATCACCCCTCCACTTT

clone_size: -
j_call: TRBJ1-4
v_call: TRBV4-1
d_call: -
cdr3_aa: CASSATGAGNEKLFF
cdr3_nt: TGCGCCAGCAGCGCGACCGGGGCGGGTAATGAAAAACTGTTTTTT

clone_size: once
j_call: TRBJ1-2
v_call: TRBV7-9
d_call: -
cdr3_aa: CASSLVVSNYGYTF
cdr3_nt: TGTGCCAGCAGCTTAGTGGTCTCTAACTATGGCTACACCTTC

clone_size: -
j_call: TRBJ1-1
v_call: TRBV5-4
d_call: -
cdr3_aa: CASSLDGTPEELVF
cdr3_nt: TGTGCCAGCAGCCTGGACGGGACACCTGAGGAGTTGGTCTTT

clone_size: -
j_call: TRBJ2-6
v_call: TRBV5-1
d_call: -
cdr3_aa: CASSLMDGALSGANVLTF
cdr3_nt: TGCGCCAGCAGCTTAATGGACGGGGCCCTCTCTGGGGCCAACGTCCTGACTTTC

clone_size: -
j_call: TRBJ2-6
v_call: TRBV7-2
d_call: -
cdr3_aa: CASSLVFTMGTNVLTF
cdr3_nt: TGTGCCAGCAGCTTAGTTTTTACAATGGGTACCAACGTCCTGACTTTC

clone_size: -
j_call: TRBJ2-5
v_call: TRBV4-2
d_call: -
cdr3_aa: CASSQDSGPRETQYF
cdr3_nt: TGTGCCAGCAGCCAAGACTCAGGGCCCCGAGAGACCCAGTACTTC

clone_size: -
j_call: TRBJ1-6
v_call: TRBV13
d_call: -
cdr3_aa: CASSLGTKSPLHF
cdr3_nt: TGTGCCAGCAGCTTAGGTACCAAATCACCCCTCCACTTT

clone_size: -
j_call: TRBJ2-7
v_call: TRBV28
d_call: TRBD1
cdr3_aa: CASSLRGPGYEQYF
cdr3_nt: TGTGCCAGCAGCCTCAGGGGGCCCGGATACGAGCAGTACTTC

clone_size: -
j_call: TRBJ1-4
v_call: TRBV25-1
d_call: -
cdr3_aa: CASSGSGFPNEKLFF
cdr3_nt: TGTGCCAGCAGTGGTTCAGGTTTCCCCAATGAAAAACTGTTTTTT

clone_size: once
j_call: TRBJ1-5
v_call: TRBV9
d_call: TRBD1
cdr3_aa: CASSLGQGGQPQHF
cdr3_nt: TGTGCCAGCAGCCTGGGACAGGGCGGCCAGCCCCAGCATTTT

clone_size: once
j_call: TRBJ1-2
v_call: TRBV2
d_call: -
cdr3_aa: CASRVLGGYTF
cdr3_nt: TGTGCCAGCAGAGTCTTGGGTGGCTACACCTTC

clone_size: -
j_call: TRBJ1-4
v_call: TRBV4-3
d_call: -
cdr3_aa: CASSQGTGTNEKLFF
cdr3_nt: TGCGCCAGCAGCCAAGGCACAGGGACAAATGAAAAACTGTTTTTT

clone_size: -
j_call: TRBJ1-1
v_call: TRBV6-5
d_call: -
cdr3_aa: CASSYAPGLSGTEAFF
cdr3_nt: TGTGCCAGCAGTTACGCCCCCGGGTTATCGGGCACTGAAGCTTTCTTT